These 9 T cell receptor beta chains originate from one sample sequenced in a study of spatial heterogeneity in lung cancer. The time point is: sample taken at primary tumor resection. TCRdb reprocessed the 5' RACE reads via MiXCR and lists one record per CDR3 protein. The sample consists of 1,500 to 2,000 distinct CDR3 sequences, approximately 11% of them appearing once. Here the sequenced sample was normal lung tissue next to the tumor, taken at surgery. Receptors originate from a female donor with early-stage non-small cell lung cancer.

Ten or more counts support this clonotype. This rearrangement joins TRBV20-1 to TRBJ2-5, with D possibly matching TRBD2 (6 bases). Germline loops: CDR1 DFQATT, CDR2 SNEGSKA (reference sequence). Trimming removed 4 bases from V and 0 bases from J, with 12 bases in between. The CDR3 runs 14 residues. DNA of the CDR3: TGCAGTGCTACGGGACTTGTTTACCAAGAGACCCAGTACTTC. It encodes CSATGLVYQETQYF.

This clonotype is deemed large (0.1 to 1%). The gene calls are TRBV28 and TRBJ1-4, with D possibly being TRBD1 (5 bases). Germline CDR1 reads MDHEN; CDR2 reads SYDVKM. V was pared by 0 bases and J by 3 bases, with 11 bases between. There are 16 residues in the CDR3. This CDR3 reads CASSLWSGAPNEKLFF. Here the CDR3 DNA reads TGTGCCAGCAGTTTATGGAGCGGGGCCCCTAATGAAAAACTGTTTTTT.

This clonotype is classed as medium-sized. The CDR3: CASSQDLVAGEYNEQFF. The CDR3 DNA follows: TGTGCCAGCAGCCAAGATCTGGTAGCGGGAGAGTACAATGAGCAGTTCTTC. This chain connects TRBV14 to TRBJ2-1; the match to TRBD2 covers 9 bases. This CDR3 has 17 residues. Germline CDR1 is SGHDN and CDR2 is FVKESK. V dropped 0 bases and J dropped 4; count of bases not matched to a gene: 7.

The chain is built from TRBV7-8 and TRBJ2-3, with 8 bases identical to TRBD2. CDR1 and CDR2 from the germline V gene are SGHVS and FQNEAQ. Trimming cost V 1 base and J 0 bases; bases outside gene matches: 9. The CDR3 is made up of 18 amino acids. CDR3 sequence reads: CASSLGFGGRTSTDTQYF. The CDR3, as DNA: TGTGCCAGCAGCTTAGGGTTCGGCGGGAGGACTAGCACAGATACGCAGTATTTT.

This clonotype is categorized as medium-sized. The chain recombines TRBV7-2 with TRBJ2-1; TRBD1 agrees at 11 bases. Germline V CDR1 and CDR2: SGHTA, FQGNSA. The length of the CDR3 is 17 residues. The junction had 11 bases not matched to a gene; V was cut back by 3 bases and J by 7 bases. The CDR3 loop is CASSFLPGQGGRNEQFF. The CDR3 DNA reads TGTGCCAGCAGCTTCCTACCGGGACAGGGGGGTCGGAATGAGCAGTTCTTC.

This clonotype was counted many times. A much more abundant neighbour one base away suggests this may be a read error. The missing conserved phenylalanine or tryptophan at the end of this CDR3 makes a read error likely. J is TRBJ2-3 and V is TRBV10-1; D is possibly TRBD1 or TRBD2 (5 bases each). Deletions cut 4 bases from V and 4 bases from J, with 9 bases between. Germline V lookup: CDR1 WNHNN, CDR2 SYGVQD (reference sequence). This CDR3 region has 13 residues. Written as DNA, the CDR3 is TGCGCCAGCAGTGGGGGGATCGCAGATACGCAGTATTTG. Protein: CASSGGIADTQYL.

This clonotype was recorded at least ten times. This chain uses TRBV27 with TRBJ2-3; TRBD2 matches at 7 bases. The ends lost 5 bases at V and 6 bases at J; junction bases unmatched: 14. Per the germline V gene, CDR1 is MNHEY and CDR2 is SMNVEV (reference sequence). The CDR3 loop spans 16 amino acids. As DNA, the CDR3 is TGTGCCAGCAGTAAAGATTCGGGAGGACCCACGGATACGCAGTATTTT. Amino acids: CASSKDSGGPTDTQYF.

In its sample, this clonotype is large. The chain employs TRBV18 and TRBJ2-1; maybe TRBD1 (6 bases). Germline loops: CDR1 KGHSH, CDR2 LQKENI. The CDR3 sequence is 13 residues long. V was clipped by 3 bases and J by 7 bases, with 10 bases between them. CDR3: CASSPKQGNEQFF. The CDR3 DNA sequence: TGTGCCAGCTCACCGAAACAGGGAAATGAGCAGTTCTTC.

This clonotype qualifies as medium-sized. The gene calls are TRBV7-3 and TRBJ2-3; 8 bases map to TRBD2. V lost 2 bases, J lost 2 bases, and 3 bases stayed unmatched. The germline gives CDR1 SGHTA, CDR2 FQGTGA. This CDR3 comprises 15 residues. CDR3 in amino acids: CASSLAGGPTDTQYF. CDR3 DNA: TGTGCCAGCAGCTTAGCGGGGGGCCCCACAGATACGCAGTATTTT.